This record concerns one T cell receptor (beta chain) sequence. This entry comes from a study of control samples from healthy donors and cancer patients. Repertoires were generated with immunoSEQ multiplex PCR, while TCRdb's copy carries only in-frame clones and drops some. The table includes 140,000 to 150,000 clones, around 90% detected once. Germline V lookup: CDR1 SSHAT, CDR2 FNYEAQ (reference sequence). The V end was cut by 1 base, the J end by 6 bases, with 8 bases between. CDR3 length equals 13 residues. The J gene is TRBJ2-3, the V gene TRBV7-7; the D gene is possibly TRBD1 (5 bases). Material: blood. The TCR was taken from a man aged 25-45 years in good health. The CDR3 region has the DNA TGTGCCAGCAGCTTAGTACAGGATGATACGCAGTATTTT. Encoded protein: CASSLVQDDTQYF.